Each of the 10 T cell receptor beta chains below was sequenced from the same sample in a study of shared clonotypes between healthy human individuals. The table came from immunoSEQ multiplex PCR; TCRdb's copy has only in-frame clones and leaves some out. The sample lists a few million clones; roughly 93% were seen once. The sample consisted of naive CD4+ T cells from PBMCs. The subset here: CD45RA+ positively selected. These receptors were collected from a man between 18 and 35 years old in good health. Some clones in this sample may be carry-over from other donors' samples.

V and J are TRBV5-4 and TRBJ1-1; D is perhaps TRBD1 (5 bases). Trimming stripped 5 bases from V and 0 bases from J, with 11 bases between. The CDR3 loop spans 14 amino acids. From germline, CDR1 is SGHNT and CDR2 YYREEE (reference sequence). This chain's CDR3 is CASRPGGLNTEAFF. CDR3 in DNA: TGTGCCAGCAGACCCGGGGGGTTGAACACTGAAGCTTTCTTT.

The DNA for the CDR3 is TGTGCCTGGAGTTCTAGCGTTAGTTACAATGAGCAGTTCTTC. Translating gives CAWSSSVSYNEQFF. This chain links TRBV30 with TRBJ2-1, with D perhaps TRBD2 (6 bases). This CDR3 contains 14 residues. Germline CDR1 is GTSNPN and CDR2 is SVGIG (reference sequence). The V gene lost 2 bases and the J gene lost 4 bases, with 12 bases spanning the gap.

The chain employs TRBV28 and TRBJ1-2; D is ambiguous. Germline values: CDR1 MDHEN, CDR2 SYDVKM. The CDR3 extends over 14 amino acids. The V end lost 2 bases, the J end lost 1 base, and 8 bases lay between the germline ends. CDR3 sequence reads: CASSLGRNNYGYTF. CDR3 coding DNA: TGTGCCAGCAGTTTAGGACGGAATAACTATGGCTACACCTTC.

The chain is built from TRBV14 and TRBJ2-5; possibly TRBD2 for D (5 bases). Germline V CDR1 and CDR2: SGHDN, FVKESK. This CDR3 is 16 amino acids long. Trimming stripped 1 base from V and 5 bases from J, with 17 bases between. CDR3 sequence reads: CASSQGERRGTETQYF. The DNA for the CDR3 is TGTGCCAGCAGCCAAGGGGAGCGGAGAGGAACGGAGACCCAGTACTTC.

The rearrangement links TRBV5-1 to TRBJ2-3, with 11 bases lining up with TRBD2. The CDR3 spans 15 residues. V was pared by 4 bases and J by 9 bases, with 10 bases of the junction left unmatched. Germline CDR1 is SGHRS and CDR2 is YFSETQ. CDR3 residues: CASSPGLTSGNTQYF. The CDR3 bases are TGCGCCAGCAGCCCGGGGTTGACTAGCGGGAACACGCAGTATTTT.

About this clone itself: This specimen includes other DNA sequences encoding the same CDR3. This chain joins TRBV19 and TRBJ1-1; TRBD1 might be the D (5 bases). V dropped 4 bases and J dropped 2 bases, with 11 bases sitting between them. Germline CDR1 is LNHDA and CDR2 is SQIVND (reference sequence). This CDR3 spans 14 amino acids. CDR3 region: CASSRTGSNTEAFF. CDR3 in DNA: TGTGCCAGTAGTAGAACAGGCAGTAACACTGAAGCTTTCTTT.

Remarks on this clone: The identical CDR3 is also encoded by other nucleotide sequences in the sample. This chain joins TRBV7-3 and TRBJ2-1; 14 nucleotides align to TRBD2. The V gene's germline CDR1 is SGHTA and CDR2 FQGTGA. J was trimmed by 8 bases and V by 5 bases; bases with no gene match: 5. There are 15 residues in the CDR3. The chain's CDR3 is CASSPGLAGVYEQFF. DNA of the CDR3: TGTGCCAGCAGCCCGGGACTAGCGGGAGTCTATGAGCAGTTCTTC.

The gene calls are TRBV7-2 and TRBJ2-3, with a weak D call TRBD2 (5 bases). CDR3 length: 14 amino acids. V was shortened by 2 bases and J by 7 bases, with 13 bases between the two germline ends. CDR1 is SGHTA and CDR2 is FQGNSA in the germline V gene. The CDR3 DNA reads TGTGCCAGCAGCTTAAGCAGGTCGGGAAATACGCAGTATTTT. Translating gives CASSLSRSGNTQYF.

The V call is TRBV27, the J call TRBJ2-3, with D unclear. This CDR3 has 14 amino acids. Germline V CDR1 and CDR2: MNHEY, SMNVEV (reference sequence). Deletions cut 6 bases from V and 0 bases from J, with 10 bases between. The CDR3 sequence: CASRIFSSTDTQYF. Here the CDR3 DNA reads TGTGCCAGCAGAATCTTCTCTAGCACAGATACGCAGTATTTT.

The chain joins TRBV5-1 to TRBJ2-6; 7 positions match TRBD1. CDR3 length equals 18 residues. Germline values: CDR1 SGHRS, CDR2 YFSETQ. The V and J ends lost 1 base and 2 bases, in that order; junction bases with no gene match: 9. DNA of the CDR3: TGCGCCAGCAGCTTGTGGGGGACAGCCCAGACTGGGGCCAACGTCCTGACTTTC. It yields the protein CASSLWGTAQTGANVLTF. The entire variable domain, with the rest obtained from reference TRBV5-1 and TRBJ2-6, is as follows: KAGVTQTPRYLIKTRGQQVTLSCSPISGHRSVSWYQQTPGQGLQFLFEYFSETQRNKGNFPGRFSGRQFSNSRSEMNVSTLELGDSALYLCASSLWGTAQTGANVLTFGAGSRLTVL.